These 32 T cell receptor beta chains originate from one sample sequenced in a study of blood T cells in healthy people across ages. A second 7 to 11 cycle PCR used barcoded and J-beta primers. From the 5' RACE reads, TCRdb called clonotypes with MiXCR, one entry per CDR3 protein. There are about 1,500,000 distinct CDR3 sequences in the sample; 28% occur only once, and 7.7% lies in the top ten. Sample: blood. These TCRs come from a woman aged 25-40 years in good health.

The genes are TRBV18 and TRBJ2-2; D uncertain. The CDR3 runs to 13 residues. Between the trimmed V and J ends, which lost 3 bases and 6 bases, there was a span of 8 bases. Germline V gene sequence: CDR1 KGHSH, CDR2 LQKENI. CDR3 nucleotide sequence: TGTGCCAGCTCACCTATGGATTCCGGGGAGCTGTTTTTT. As protein: CASSPMDSGELFF.

This clonotype was detected a few times. The chain joins TRBV19 to TRBJ2-5; weak D call: TRBD1 (6 bases). The V gene's germline CDR1 is LNHDA and CDR2 SQIVND (reference sequence). V lost 9 bases and J lost 5, with 19 bases in between. The CDR3 contains 14 residues. This CDR3 reads CASRDLTGAETQYF. CDR3 nucleotide sequence: TGTGCCAGCCGAGACCTGACAGGCGCGGAGACCCAGTACTTC.

This clonotype was observed at least ten times. The chain carries TRBV6-5 and TRBJ2-5; 10 bases align to TRBD1. The tail of the sequence fits TRBJ2-7 better, so the J call may be wrong. Germline CDR1 and CDR2: MNHEY and SVGAGI. This CDR3 has 13 residues. The CDR3 region is CASKGQGVVEQYF. CDR3 bases: TGTGCCAGCAAAGGACAGGGGGTTGTCGAGCAGTACTTC.

As regards this clonotype: One base away lies a much larger clone, so this may be a sequencing read error. The rearrangement joins TRBV6-1 to TRBJ2-1; TRBD2 aligns across 7 bases. CDR3 length equals 16 residues. Germline trimming cut 7 bases from V and 13 bases from J; bases unmatched to any gene: 22. CDR1 and CDR2 from the germline V gene are MNHNS and SASEGT. CDR3 bases: TGTGCCAGCACCCGGCAGCGGGGTGGGTGGCAAGAGACCCAGTTCTTC. Translated: CASTRQRGGWQETQFF.

V gene TRBV25-1 combines with J gene TRBJ2-1, with 7 bases that match TRBD2. J was trimmed by 5 bases and V by 4 bases; bases with no gene match: 8. The CDR3 sequence is 15 residues long. The V gene's germline CDR1 is MGHDK and CDR2 SYGVNS. The CDR3 reads CASSAAGTIDNEQFF. CDR3 coding DNA: TGTGCCAGCAGTGCGGCCGGGACTATCGACAATGAGCAGTTCTTC.

This clonotype was detected once. Since a much larger clone is just one base distant, this may be a read error. V gene TRBV20-1 combines with J gene TRBJ2-4; no clear D gene. With 3 bases removed from V and 9 bases from J, the gap between germline ends came to 18 bases. There are 14 residues in the CDR3. CDR1 and CDR2 (germline): DFQATT, SNEGSKA (reference sequence). CDR3 loop: CSASDPRGTVIQYF. For the CDR3, the DNA is TGCAGTGCTAGTGATCCACGTGGAACGGTCATTCAGTACTTC.

This clonotype has only a few counts. V gene TRBV4-3 combines with J gene TRBJ2-5; 7 nucleotides agree with TRBD1. CDR3 length: 16 amino acids. The germline CDR1 and CDR2 sequences are LGHNA and YSLEER. V lost 3 bases, J lost 2 bases, and 9 bases stayed unmatched. The CDR3 reads CASSQSGQWGQETQYF. The CDR3 coding sequence is TGCGCCAGCAGCCAGTCGGGACAGTGGGGGCAAGAGACCCAGTACTTC.

J is TRBJ2-7 and V is TRBV5-1, with TRBD1 matching over 9 bases. The CDR3 loop spans 14 amino acids. After removal of 5 bases from V and 1 base from J, the junction contained 4 bases not matched to a gene. Germline V CDR1 and CDR2: SGHRS, YFSETQ. The CDR3 loop reads CASSGTGTSYEQYF. CDR3 sequence (DNA): TGCGCCAGCAGTGGGACAGGGACATCCTACGAGCAGTACTTC.

This clonotype was seen just once. The rearrangement joins TRBV11-2 to TRBJ2-1, with D perhaps matching TRBD1 (5 bases). Germline CDR1 and CDR2: SGHAT and FQNNGV. The CDR3 is 13 amino acids. V lost 6 bases and J 3 bases, leaving 9 bases between the germline ends. CDR3 loop: CASRWTHYNEQFF. CDR3 bases: TGTGCCAGCAGGTGGACACACTACAATGAGCAGTTCTTC.

This chain uses TRBV7-2 with TRBJ2-1; weak D call: TRBD2 (6 bases). The ends were cut back, 5 bases at V and 12 bases at J, with 14 bases in the middle. Germline V gene data show CDR1 as SGHTA and CDR2 as FQGNSA. This CDR3 region has 12 residues. Here the CDR3 DNA reads TGTGCCAGCAGCCTCCGGGGTAGCGGGCAGTTCTTC. Protein: CASSLRGSGQFF.

This clonotype was observed a few times. The V and J genes are TRBV6-5 and TRBJ2-3; the match to TRBD2 covers 7 bases. The CDR3 runs to 15 residues. V was pared by 6 bases and J by 2 bases, with 8 bases of the junction left unmatched. Germline assignment: CDR1 MNHEY and CDR2 SVGAGI. CDR3 protein: CASRPQAGYTDTQYF. DNA for the CDR3: TGTGCCAGCAGGCCTCAAGCGGGGTACACAGATACGCAGTATTTT.

This rearrangement joins TRBV20-1 to TRBJ1-1; D is possibly TRBD1 (5 bases). V lost 5 bases and J lost 4, with 17 bases in between. Per the germline V gene, CDR1 is DFQATT and CDR2 is SNEGSKA (reference sequence). There are 14 residues in the CDR3. This CDR3 reads CSAESGDHGTEAFF. In DNA, the CDR3 is TGCAGTGCTGAGAGCGGGGACCACGGCACTGAAGCTTTCTTT.

The chain has TRBV5-1 and TRBJ2-3, with D unclear. Germline V gene sequence: CDR1 SGHRS, CDR2 YFSETQ. Trimming left V 2 bases short and J 2 bases short, with 9 bases between. The CDR3 loop spans 14 amino acids. CDR3 sequence (DNA): TGCGCCAGCAGCTTCAGTTCGGACACAGATACGCAGTATTTT. Its translation: CASSFSSDTDTQYF.

This clonotype was counted once. This chain connects TRBV2 to TRBJ1-2; D remains ambiguous. CDR3 size: 12 residues. The V end was cut by 4 bases, the J end by 8 bases, with 11 bases between. Germline V gives CDR1 SNHLY, CDR2 FYNNEI. DNA of the CDR3: TGTGCCAGCAGTGTTCGGCGAGAGGGCTACACCTTC. As protein: CASSVRREGYTF.

This clonotype was observed many times. The chain recombines TRBV5-1 with TRBJ2-6, with D maybe TRBD2 (7 bases). Germline-derived CDR1 and CDR2 are SGHRS and YFSETQ. The ends were cut back, 2 bases at V and 5 bases at J, with 11 bases in the middle. The CDR3 is 15 residues long. CDR3 DNA: TGCGCCAGCAGCTTAGGGGGGGACTGGGCCAACGTCCTGACTTTC. Its translation is CASSLGGDWANVLTF.

This clonotype was found many times. V and J are TRBV5-6 and TRBJ1-1, with 9 bases that match TRBD1. CDR1 and CDR2 (germline): SGHDT, YYEEEE. Losses at the gene ends were 4 bases for V and 9 bases for J; bases not matched to a gene: 7. This CDR3 is 13 amino acids long. In DNA form, the CDR3 reads TGTGCCAGCAGCCAGGGACAGGGAGGTAAAGCTTTCTTT. This translates into CASSQGQGGKAFF.

Many counts were recorded for this clonotype. The gene calls are TRBV29-1 and TRBJ2-1; D might be TRBD2 (5 bases). V was pared by 4 bases and J by 0 bases, with 13 bases between. The CDR3 loop spans 15 amino acids. Germline V lookup: CDR1 SQVTM, CDR2 ANQGSEA. CDR3 nucleotides: TGCAGCGTTGGGGGAGCTAAGGGCTCCTACAATGAGCAGTTCTTC. As protein: CSVGGAKGSYNEQFF.

The CDR3 sequence is CASSWQGGNEQFF. In DNA form, the CDR3 reads TGTGCCAGCAGTTGGCAGGGTGGTAATGAGCAGTTCTTC. The J gene is TRBJ2-1, the V gene TRBV27, with D perhaps matching TRBD1 (5 bases). Between the trimmed V and J ends, which lost 4 bases and 7 bases, there was a span of 11 bases. Germline V gene data show CDR1 as MNHEY and CDR2 as SMNVEV (reference sequence). The CDR3 loop spans 13 amino acids.

This clonotype occurred a few times. This sequence joins TRBV29-1 and TRBJ2-4; D is undetermined. The DNA end is a closer match to TRBJ2-7, so the J assignment may be wrong. This CDR3 is 11 amino acids long. Germline CDR1 SQVTM, CDR2 ANQGSEA. The CDR3 loop reads CSVDKSHEQYF. CDR3 coding DNA: TGCAGCGTTGACAAATCCCACGAGCAGTACTTC.

This clonotype was seen a handful of times. The CDR3 sequence is CASSALAVEDTQYF. The CDR3 nucleotides read TGTGCCAGTAGTGCCTTAGCAGTGGAAGATACGCAGTATTTT. The chain is built from TRBV19 and TRBJ2-3; D gene ambiguous. Germline loops: CDR1 LNHDA, CDR2 SQIVND (reference sequence). Trimming left V 5 bases short and J 5 bases short, with 14 bases between. This CDR3 is 14 amino acids long.

This clonotype has just a few counts. The V and J genes are TRBV12-3 or TRBV12-4 and TRBJ2-3, with 9 positions matching TRBD2. The trim removed 4 bases at V and 14 bases at J, leaving 7 bases unmatched. CDR3 length: 12 amino acids. For the CDR3, the DNA is TGTGCCAGCAGTTCTAGCGGGATAGGCCTGTATTTT. Protein sequence: CASSSSGIGLYF.

V usage is TRBV11-2 and J usage is TRBJ1-2; weak D call: TRBD1 (5 bases). Trimming shortened V by 6 bases and J by 4 bases, and 15 bases separated the two germline ends. The CDR3 consists of 14 residues. Per the germline V gene, CDR1 is SGHAT and CDR2 is FQNNGV. Written as DNA, the CDR3 is TGTGCCAGCAGTCCTTCGGGGCAGGTCTATGGCTACACCTTC. Encoded protein: CASSPSGQVYGYTF.

This clonotype was observed at least ten times. The CDR3 loop is CASSSSGAQETQYF. The CDR3 region has the DNA TGTGCCAGCAGCTCTAGCGGGGCCCAAGAGACCCAGTACTTC. The chain has TRBV7-9 and TRBJ2-5, with 9 nucleotides matching TRBD2. There are 14 residues in the CDR3. J was trimmed by 1 base and V by 4 bases; bases with no gene match: 1. Germline V gene lookup returns CDR1 SEHNR and CDR2 FQNEAQ (reference sequence).

This clonotype was seen more than once but under ten times. The genes are TRBV28 and TRBJ2-4, with TRBD1 as a possible D gene (6 bases). V was cut by 2 bases and J by 2 bases, with 13 bases left in between. Looked up from germline, CDR1 is MDHEN and CDR2 is SYDVKM. The CDR3 extends over 16 amino acids. The CDR3 region is CASSLAAQGSKNIQYF. DNA for the CDR3: TGTGCCAGCAGTTTAGCGGCACAGGGTTCCAAAAACATTCAGTACTTC.

In this sample, this clonotype turned up a few times. This sequence joins TRBV2 and TRBJ2-3, with TRBD2 identical over 12 bases. Trimming cost V 5 bases and J 5 bases; bases outside gene matches: 5. This CDR3 has 15 residues. Germline-derived CDR1 and CDR2 are SNHLY and FYNNEI. This chain's CDR3 is CASSQTSGGVDTQYF. CDR3 coding DNA: TGTGCCAGCAGTCAGACTAGCGGGGGAGTAGATACGCAGTATTTT.

Turning to this clonotype: The germline gene is not matched at one end of the junction; a read error may be the cause. J is TRBJ2-6 and V is TRBV6-2 or TRBV6-3, with 7 bases that match TRBD1. Germline V gives CDR1 MNHEY, CDR2 SVGEGT. The CDR3 loop spans 17 amino acids. The CDR3 spells CASKTGARDSGANVQDF. The CDR3 DNA reads as TGTGCCAGCAAAACAGGGGCCCGAGACTCTGGGGCCAACGTCCAGGATTTC.

As regards this clonotype: An end of the junction does not agree with germline; a read error may underlie this. CDR3 DNA: TGTGCCAACAGCGCCAGCGGGCCCCCCGGGACCCAGTTCTTC. Translated: CANSASGPPGTQFF. This chain joins TRBV7-2 and TRBJ2-1; D possibly corresponds to TRBD2 (6 bases). Germline assignment: CDR1 SGHTA and CDR2 FQGNSA. The CDR3 runs 14 residues.

This clonotype was seen a few times. This chain links TRBV28 with TRBJ1-4; TRBD1 is a possible D gene (6 bases). The length of the CDR3 is 13 residues. V was pared by 10 bases and J by 8 bases, with 17 bases between. The V gene's germline CDR1 is MDHEN and CDR2 SYDVKM. CDR3 loop: CAIGGGPKEKLFF. CDR3 DNA sequence: TGTGCCATCGGCGGGGGGCCGAAGGAAAAACTGTTTTTT.

The chain employs TRBV12-3 or TRBV12-4 and TRBJ1-2; the D gene is possibly TRBD1 (5 bases). The CDR3 runs to 14 residues. V was cut by 6 bases and J by 2 bases, with 13 bases left in between. CDR3 loop: CASSPMTENYGYTF. CDR3 in DNA: TGTGCCAGCAGCCCTATGACAGAGAACTATGGCTACACCTTC.

As concerns this clonotype: At one end, the junction sequence differs from germline, possibly due to a read error. This chain links TRBV25-1 with TRBJ2-6, with D maybe TRBD1 (5 bases). Germline V gene lookup returns CDR1 MGHDK and CDR2 SYGVNS. The CDR3 is 16 amino acids. The CDR3 is CASSDFRGYRASVLTF. CDR3 nucleotide sequence: TGTGCCAGCAGTGATTTTAGGGGATACCGGGCCAGCGTCCTGACTTTC. The entire variable domain, with the rest obtained from reference TRBV25-1 and TRBJ2-6, is as follows: EADIYQTPRYLVIGTGKKITLECSQTMGHDKMYWYQQDPGMELHLIHYSYGVNSTEKGDLSSESTVSRIRTEHFPLTLESARPSHTSQYLCASSDFRGYRASVLTFGAGSRLTVL.

This clonotype was seen more than once but under ten times. V is TRBV5-6 and J is TRBJ2-7, with D tentatively TRBD2 (6 bases). Trimming removed 5 bases at V and 4 bases at J, with 19 bases between. This CDR3 has 15 amino acids. Germline V CDR1 and CDR2: SGHDT, YYEEEE. The CDR3 DNA reads as TGTGCCAGCAGGCGGACCGGGACTGGATCTTACGAGCAGTACTTC. Translating it yields CASRRTGTGSYEQYF. Variable domain in full (rest from reference TRBV5-6 and TRBJ2-7): DAGVTQSPTHLIKTRGQQVTLRCSPKSGHDTVSWYQQALGQGPQFIFQYYEEEERQRGNFPDRFSGHQFPNYSSELNVNALLLGDSALYLCASRRTGTGSYEQYFGPGTRLTVT.

V is TRBV27 and J is TRBJ2-3, with 9 bases that match TRBD2. The CDR3 spans 16 residues. Germline lookup yields CDR1 MNHEY and CDR2 SMNVEV (reference sequence). Trimming took 10 bases from V and 2 from J; bases not matched to a gene: 13. CDR3 sequence: CATATSGRHHTDTQYF. The DNA for the CDR3 is TGTGCCACCGCGACTAGCGGAAGACACCACACAGATACGCAGTATTTT.